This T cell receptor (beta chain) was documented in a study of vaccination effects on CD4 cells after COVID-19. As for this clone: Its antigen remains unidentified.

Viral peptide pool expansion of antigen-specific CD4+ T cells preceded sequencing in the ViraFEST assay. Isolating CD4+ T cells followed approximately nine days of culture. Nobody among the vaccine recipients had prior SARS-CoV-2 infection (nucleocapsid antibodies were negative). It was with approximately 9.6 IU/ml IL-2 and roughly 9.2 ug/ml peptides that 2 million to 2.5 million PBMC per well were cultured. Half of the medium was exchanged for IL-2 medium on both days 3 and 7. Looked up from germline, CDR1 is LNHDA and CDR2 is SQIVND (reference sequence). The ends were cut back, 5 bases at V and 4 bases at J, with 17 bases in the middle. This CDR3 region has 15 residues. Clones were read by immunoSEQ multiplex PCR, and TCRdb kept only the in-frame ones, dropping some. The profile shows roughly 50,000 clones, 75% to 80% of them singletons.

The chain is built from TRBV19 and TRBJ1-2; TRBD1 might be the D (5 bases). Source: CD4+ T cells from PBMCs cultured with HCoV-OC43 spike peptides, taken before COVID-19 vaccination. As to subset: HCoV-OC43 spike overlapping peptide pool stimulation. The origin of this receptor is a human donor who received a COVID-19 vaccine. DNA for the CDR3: TGTGCCAGTAGTCTCACTTACGGGGCAGTCTATGGCTACACCTTC. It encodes CASSLTYGAVYGYTF.